This T cell receptor (beta chain) was documented in a study of T cell repertoires in cytomegalovirus infection. About the study: CMV infection plus the matching HLA type was flagged by public TCR beta signatures.

Notes on the study in general: Ex vivo, HLA-C-restricted CMV-specific TCR beta clonotypes prevailed over the rest of the response. Cumulative public TCR beta family frequency identified CMV carriers with the relevant HLA.

This clonotype showed up just a few times. What it recognizes is unknown. Each CDR3 protein is one row after TCRdb ran MiXCR on the reads. The data show fewer than 550,000 distinct CDR3 sequences, about 11% seen once. Trimming cost V 3 bases and J 4 bases, with 17 bases left between them. The germline CDR1 and CDR2 sequences are SGHRS and YFSETQ. The CDR3 sequence is 15 residues long. The chain has TRBV5-1 and TRBJ2-7; D may be TRBD1 (6 bases). The TCR comes from a human donor in good health (CMV status not recorded). Some clones in this sample may be carry-over from other donors' samples. Sequenced sample: PBMCs. CDR3 nucleotides: TGCGCCAGCAGCTCACAACCGGGACAACAATACGAGCAGTACTTC. Translation: CASSSQPGQQYEQYF.